These T cell receptor beta chains were read from a single sample in a study of T cells after yellow fever vaccination. TCRdb itself ran the 5' RACE reads through MiXCR, one entry per CDR3 protein. The sample lists under 150,000 distinct CDR3 sequences, 7.7% occurring once. The material was CD4+ T cells sorted from PBMCs, obtained 5 days after the yellow fever booster vaccination. The receptor set was obtained from a man aged 30 to 45 who received the YFV17D yellow fever vaccine. Both conserved end residues are part of each CDR3. The D gene is left open where the match is weak. Not all rows give a size; the values are once, few, many and, for expanded clones, a class.

v_gene	abundance	d_gene	j_gene	CDR3nt	CDR3aa
TRBV6-1	few	NA	TRBJ2-1	TGTGCCAGCAGTGAACGTGCCAACAATGAGCAGTTCTTC	CASSERANNEQFF
TRBV5-4	few	NA	TRBJ2-7	TGTGCCAGCAGCCCGGGGGCAGGGAGGCCCTACGAGCAGTACTTC	CASSPGAGRPYEQYF
TRBV30	few	TRBD2	TRBJ2-3	TGTGCCTGGGGGAGCGGGGGAGCGGCAGATACGCAGTATTTT	CAWGSGGAADTQYF
TRBV7-2	many	NA	TRBJ2-7	TGTGCCAGCAGCTCGGGCGTCTACGAGCAGTACTTC	CASSSGVYEQYF
TRBV24-1	many	TRBD1	TRBJ2-5	TGTGCCACCAGACAGACAGGGTCTGGGGAGACCCAGTACTTC	CATRQTGSGETQYF
TRBV5-1	many	NA	TRBJ2-6	TGCGCCAGCAGCGTCGCCGGGACGGGGTCTGGGGCCAACGTCCTGACTTTC	CASSVAGTGSGANVLTF
TRBV4-3	many	NA	TRBJ2-5	TGCGCCAGCAGCCAGAGTCCGGGCCAAGAGACCCAGTACTTC	CASSQSPGQETQYF
TRBV7-6	NA	NA	TRBJ2-1	TGTGCCAGCAGCTTAGTCTTGAGTAGGAGGGAATCTTACAATGAGCAGTTCTTC	CASSLVLSRRESYNEQFF
TRBV7-8	many	TRBD1	TRBJ2-7	TGTGCCAGCAGACACACGACAGGGGGGGCCTCCTACGAGCAGTACTTC	CASRHTTGGASYEQYF
TRBV3-1	many	NA	TRBJ2-3	TGTGCCAGCAGCCAAGAAGGAGGCACAGATACGCAGTATTTT	CASSQEGGTDTQYF
TRBV28	many	TRBD1	TRBJ1-4	TGTCCACACCAGGGGGGAGTCGACCCGACTAATGAAAAACTGTTTTTT	CPHQGGVDPTNEKLFF
TRBV18	NA	NA	TRBJ2-4	TGTGCCAGCTCAGCAGGGTCTCCGATTCAGTACTTC	CASSAGSPIQYF
TRBV28	many	NA	TRBJ2-7	TGTGCCACCTTGACAGGTGGCACCTCCTACGAGCAGTACTTC	CATLTGGTSYEQYF
TRBV6-5	many	TRBD1	TRBJ1-2	TGTGCCACCAAGTTGGGGGGGGACAGAGCGGCTTACACCTTC	CATKLGGDRAAYTF
TRBV12-3/TRBV12-4	many	NA	TRBJ1-1	TGTGCCAGCAGTAACCGCGGAGGGGGGAGCTACACTGAAGCTTTCTTT	CASSNRGGGSYTEAFF
TRBV20-1	many	NA	TRBJ2-1	TGCAGTGCTAGAGATGCCGGGGGAGTTGGGGATGAGCAGTTCTTC	CSARDAGGVGDEQFF
TRBV9	many	TRBD2	TRBJ2-7	TGTGCCAGCAGCCCCCGGGTAAGCGGGAAAACCTACGAGCAGTACTTC	CASSPRVSGKTYEQYF
TRBV18	few	NA	TRBJ2-7	TGTGCCAGCTCACCCGTTGGAGACTACGAGCAGTACTTC	CASSPVGDYEQYF
TRBV7-2	many	TRBD2	TRBJ2-1	TGTGCCAGCAGCTTAGCTCCGGGAGGTGGGTACAATGAGCAGTTCTTC	CASSLAPGGGYNEQFF
TRBV2	few	TRBD2	TRBJ2-1	TGTGCCAGCAGTGAAAGGACTAGCGGTGGGGAGCAGTTCTTC	CASSERTSGGEQFF
TRBV5-4	few	TRBD1	TRBJ1-1	TGTACCAGCAGCCCAAAGACAGGGGTCTTCACTGAAGCTTTCTTT	CTSSPKTGVFTEAFF
TRBV11-3	many	NA	TRBJ1-1	TGTGCCAGCAGCTTAGATGGGGGCATGAACACTGAAGCTTTCTTT	CASSLDGGMNTEAFF
TRBV5-4	many	NA	TRBJ2-1	TGTGCCAGCAGCCCAGACCCAGCTTCCTACAATGAGCAGTTCTTC	CASSPDPASYNEQFF
TRBV24-1	many	TRBD1	TRBJ2-3	TGTGCCACCAGTGATTTGGGCAGGGGGCCAGATACGCAGTATTTT	CATSDLGRGPDTQYF
TRBV28	many	NA	TRBJ2-3	TGTGCCAGCAGTTTTTCGGCAGGGGCAACAGATACGCAGTATTTT	CASSFSAGATDTQYF
TRBV28	few	TRBD1	TRBJ2-2	TGTGCCAGCAGCCATTCCGGGACAGGCACCGGGGAGCTGTTTTTT	CASSHSGTGTGELFF
TRBV7-2	many	TRBD1	TRBJ2-7	TGTGCCAGCAGCGTCGACAGGGGTTATTCCTACGAGCAGTACTTC	CASSVDRGYSYEQYF
TRBV12-3/TRBV12-4	many	NA	TRBJ2-2	TGTGCCAGCAGGGAGGCCGGGGAGCTGTTTTTT	CASREAGELFF
TRBV28	many	NA	TRBJ1-2	TGTGCCAGCAGCCAGGGTTCCCGGGGATATGGCTACACCTTC	CASSQGSRGYGYTF
TRBV18	NA	NA	TRBJ2-5	TGTGCCAGCACACCTGGACGCCAAGAGACCCAGTACTTC	CASTPGRQETQYF
TRBV15	many	TRBD2	TRBJ2-3	TGTGCCACCAGCCAGACTAGCGGGAGCATAGATACGCAGTATTTT	CATSQTSGSIDTQYF
TRBV24-1	many	TRBD2	TRBJ2-7	TGTGCCACCAGTGATTATCTAGCGGGAGGCCACGAGCAGTACTTC	CATSDYLAGGHEQYF
TRBV20-1	many	NA	TRBJ2-3	TGCAGTGCTCTATGGGGGGAGACTTCTAGCACAGATACGCAGTATTTT	CSALWGETSSTDTQYF
TRBV18	many	TRBD1	TRBJ1-5	TGTGCCAGCTCACCACCTAACAGGGGCGATAGCAATCAGCCCCAGCATTTT	CASSPPNRGDSNQPQHF
TRBV28	many	TRBD2	TRBJ2-3	TGTGCCAGCTCGGGGACTAGCTGGTCAGATACGCAGTATTTT	CASSGTSWSDTQYF
TRBV28	many	TRBD1	TRBJ2-2	TGTGCCGGCACGGGACAGGGCAACACCGGGGAGCTGTTTTTT	CAGTGQGNTGELFF
TRBV6-5	many	NA	TRBJ2-1	TGTGCCAGCAGTTACTCCCCTAGCGACTCCTACAATGAGCAGTTCTTC	CASSYSPSDSYNEQFF
TRBV12-3/TRBV12-4	many	TRBD1	TRBJ2-1	TGTGCCTCATGCCGAGACAGGGTTAACAATGAGCAGTTCTTC	CASCRDRVNNEQFF
TRBV5-6	many	NA	TRBJ2-5	TGTGCCAGCAGCTCGCGAGGGACTTACCAAGAGACCCAGTACTTC	CASSSRGTYQETQYF
TRBV5-1	many	NA	TRBJ2-5	TGCGCCAGCAGCTTGATACTTGGGGAGACCCAGTACTTC	CASSLILGETQYF
TRBV6-2/TRBV6-3	few	TRBD2	TRBJ2-1	TGTGCCAGCAGCCGAGCGGGAGCCTTCTACAATGAGCAGTTCTTC	CASSRAGAFYNEQFF
TRBV25-1	few	TRBD2	TRBJ2-7	TGTGCCAGCCCCGTTAGGGGGAGGACTAGCGGCTACGAGCAGTACTTC	CASPVRGRTSGYEQYF
TRBV6-1	many	TRBD1	TRBJ2-6	TGTGCCACGGGGACAGGGGGCTCTGGGGCCAACGTCCTGACTTTC	CATGTGGSGANVLTF
TRBV20-1	NA	TRBD1	TRBJ2-7	TGCAGTGCTAGTGCCTCTGGGCAGGGGGCAGGATACGAGCAGTACTTC	CSASASGQGAGYEQYF
TRBV7-2	many	TRBD1	TRBJ1-3	TGTGCCAGCAGCTTAGGATGGACAGGAGGAAACACCATATATTTT	CASSLGWTGGNTIYF
TRBV3-1	many	NA	TRBJ1-1	TGTGCCAGCAGCTTATTGAAGGGGGACACTGAAGCTTTCTTT	CASSLLKGDTEAFF
TRBV6-1	many	NA	TRBJ1-4	TGTGCCAGCAGGCTCCTACAGGGAAGAAAGCTGTTTTTT	CASRLLQGRKLFF
TRBV12-3/TRBV12-4	many	NA	TRBJ2-1	TGTGCCAGCAGTTTGAGCGTAACCCTGAATGAGCAGTTCTTC	CASSLSVTLNEQFF
TRBV7-2	many	NA	TRBJ2-5	TGTGCCAGCAGCTTAGCACAGGGTTCAGGGCAAGAGACCCAGTACTTC	CASSLAQGSGQETQYF
TRBV7-2	many	NA	TRBJ1-1	TGTGCCAGCCCACAGGGCCCGAACACTGAAGCTTTCTTT	CASPQGPNTEAFF
TRBV5-1	many	NA	TRBJ2-2	TGCGCCAGCAGCCCGTCGACTAGTACCGGGGAGCTGTTTTTT	CASSPSTSTGELFF
TRBV28	many	NA	TRBJ2-7	TGTCTGAGCCAGGGGTTACTCGGGGAGCAGTACTTC	CLSQGLLGEQYF
TRBV5-1	many	NA	TRBJ2-5	TGCGCCAGCAGCTTGGAGGGGCGTCGGGAGACCCAGTACTTC	CASSLEGRRETQYF
TRBV7-2	many	TRBD2	TRBJ2-3	TGTGCCAGCAGCTTAGCGGGTCTAGCGGGATCGGTGCCGCAGTATTTT	CASSLAGLAGSVPQYF
TRBV11-2	NA	NA	TRBJ2-7	TGTGCCAGCAGCCAACCACAAGGGGGACGCGAGCAGTACTTC	CASSQPQGGREQYF
TRBV7-2	NA	NA	TRBJ2-4	TGTGCCAGCAGCTTAGTATCTGGTTCGGCCAAAAACATTCAGTACTTC	CASSLVSGSAKNIQYF